The 21 T cell receptor beta chains below were found in one sample sequenced in a study of stem cell transplantation in POMP-related autoinflammatory disease. Sequencing was performed with immunoSEQ multiplex PCR; in TCRdb, only in-frame clones are kept and a portion is missing. The sample includes tens of thousands of clones, around 90% of them seen just once. The sample consisted of CD4+ T cells from PBMCs, taken after stem cell transplantation. The receptors come from a human patient with POMP-related autoinflammation and immune dysregulation (PRAID). Some T cells may originate from the graft donor.

The chain joins TRBV2 to TRBJ2-2; the D gene is possibly TRBD2 (6 bases). Germline CDR1 SNHLY, CDR2 FYNNEI. The CDR3 consists of 14 residues. The CDR3 DNA reads TGTGCGTCAGCAAGGGGAGGGAACACCGGGGAGCTGTTTTTT. Translated, it gives CASARGGNTGELFF.

V and J are TRBV4-1 and TRBJ2-3; D gene ambiguous. Trimming removed 1 base at V and 1 base at J, with 12 bases between. The CDR3 has 16 amino acids. Germline V CDR1 and CDR2: MGHRA, YSYEKL. Here the CDR3 DNA reads TGCGCCAGCAGCCAAGTGCGGCGGTACCGCACAGATACGCAGTATTTT. Its translation is CASSQVRRYRTDTQYF.

CDR3 in DNA: TGCGCCAGCAGCCCACTGGCCTCCTACAATGAGCAGTTCTTC. It translates to CASSPLASYNEQFF. The V gene is TRBV4-1, the J gene TRBJ2-1, with D unresolved. V was pared by 4 bases and J by 0 bases, with 7 bases between. This CDR3 is 14 amino acids long. Germline V gene sequence: CDR1 MGHRA, CDR2 YSYEKL.

This chain joins TRBV24-1 and TRBJ2-5; TRBD1 matches 10 bases. The germline CDR1 and CDR2 sequences are KGHDR and SFDVKD. This CDR3 comprises 17 residues. Trimming at V came to 7 bases and at J to 5 bases, leaving 15 bases not matched to a gene. CDR3 protein: CATSGASPGQGLETQYF. The CDR3 DNA reads TGTGCCACCAGCGGTGCATCACCGGGACAGGGGTTGGAGACCCAGTACTTC.

This sequence joins TRBV10-2 and TRBJ2-3; no definite D call. Germline V gives CDR1 WSHSY, CDR2 SAAADI. V lost 2 bases to trimming and J lost 6 bases, with 18 bases between them. The CDR3 consists of 16 residues. The CDR3 region is CASSEDPRHKVDTQYF. CDR3 DNA: TGCGCCAGCAGTGAGGATCCGCGCCATAAAGTGGATACGCAGTATTTT.

V is TRBV5-8 and J is TRBJ2-5, with 8 positions matching TRBD2. Looked up from germline, CDR1 is SGHTS and CDR2 is YDEGEE. The CDR3 is 13 amino acids. V trimming: 4 bases; J trimming: 4 bases; junction bases outside the gene matches: 3. CDR3 DNA: TGTGCCAGCAGCGGGACTAGGGGAGAGACCCAGTACTTC. Amino acid sequence: CASSGTRGETQYF. The full variable domain, completed using reference TRBV5-8 and TRBJ2-5, is EAGVTQSPTHLIKTRGQQATLRCSPISGHTSVYWYQQALGLGLQFLLWYDEGEERNRGNFPPRFSGRQFPNYSSELNVNALELEDSALYLCASSGTRGETQYFGPGTRLLVL.

The chain uses TRBV9 and TRBJ1-1, with D unresolved. The CDR3 length is 14 residues. V was shortened by 0 bases and J by 3 bases, with 9 bases between the two germline ends. Germline V CDR1 and CDR2: SGDLS, YYNGEE. The CDR3 loop is CASSVDWKDTEAFF. The CDR3 DNA sequence: TGTGCCAGCAGCGTAGATTGGAAGGACACTGAAGCTTTCTTT.

The rearrangement uses TRBV19 and TRBJ1-2; 7 nucleotides align to TRBD1. The junction had 11 bases not matched to a gene; V was cut back by 9 bases and J by 7 bases. The CDR3 runs to 13 residues. Germline values: CDR1 LNHDA, CDR2 SQIVND (reference sequence). The CDR3 nucleotides are TGTGCCAGCGCGACAGGGTATTTCGGTGGCTACACCTTC. This translates into CASATGYFGGYTF.

A single count supports this clone. The V and J genes are TRBV3-1 (or the pseudogene TRBV3-2) and TRBJ2-5, with D unresolved. Germline V gives CDR1 LGHDT, CDR2 YNNKEL (reference sequence). Trimming took 6 bases from V and 5 from J, leaving 10 bases between them. CDR3 size: 12 residues. CDR3 region: CASSRTRETQYF. CDR3 DNA sequence: TGTGCCAGCAGTCGAACACGGGAGACCCAGTACTTC.

The chain recombines TRBV6-5 with TRBJ2-5; D gene uncertain. Germline CDR1 is MNHEY and CDR2 is SVGAGI. The V end lost 6 bases, the J end lost 5 bases, and 7 bases lay between the germline ends. This CDR3 has 11 residues. For the CDR3, the DNA is TGTGCCAGCAGCACACAGGAGACCCAGTACTTC. Translated, it gives CASSTQETQYF.

The gene calls are TRBV19 and TRBJ1-5, with 7 bases identical to TRBD1. Germline V gene data show CDR1 as LNHDA and CDR2 as SQIVND (reference sequence). J gave up 4 bases and V 6 bases, and 3 bases lay outside the gene matches. This CDR3 has 13 residues. For the CDR3, the DNA is TGTGCCAGTAGCCGACAGGGTAATCAGCCCCAGCATTTT. This codes for CASSRQGNQPQHF.

The rearrangement uses TRBV6-6 and TRBJ2-1, with 7 bases that match TRBD1. This CDR3 has 12 amino acids. Germline V CDR1 and CDR2: MNHNY, SVGAGI (reference sequence). V shed 5 bases, J shed 8 bases, and the junction held 3 bases outside the gene matches. CDR3 DNA: TGTGCCAGCAGTGACAGGGATCATGAGCAGTTCTTC. Its translation: CASSDRDHEQFF.

In the case of this clone: Within the sample, other DNA sequences also encode this same CDR3. This chain connects TRBV5-1 to TRBJ2-5, with a weak D call TRBD1 (5 bases). The germline V gene encodes CDR1 SGHRS and CDR2 YFSETQ. The V end lost 0 bases, the J end lost 4 bases, and 7 bases lay between the germline ends. The CDR3 totals 13 residues. The CDR3 is CASSLGGRETQYF. The CDR3 region has the DNA TGCGCCAGCAGCTTGGGGGGCCGAGAGACCCAGTACTTC. Full variable domain (rest looked up from reference TRBV5-1 and TRBJ2-5): KAGVTQTPRYLIKTRGQQVTLSCSPISGHRSVSWYQQTPGQGLQFLFEYFSETQRNKGNFPGRFSGRQFSNSRSEMNVSTLELGDSALYLCASSLGGRETQYFGPGTRLLVL.

This chain's CDR3 is CASSPGGPGWETQYF. The CDR3 region has the DNA TGTGCCAGCTCACCAGGAGGGCCAGGATGGGAGACCCAGTACTTC. The chain is built from TRBV18 and TRBJ2-5; maybe TRBD2 (6 bases). The CDR3 is made up of 15 amino acids. Trimming took off 2 bases at V and 5 bases at J, with 15 bases between the two ends. Germline-derived CDR1 and CDR2 are KGHSH and LQKENI.

The chain carries TRBV7-3 and TRBJ2-1, with 9 bases aligning to TRBD2. The CDR3 totals 17 residues. The trim removed 5 bases at V and 8 bases at J, leaving 16 bases unmatched. The V gene's germline CDR1 is SGHTA and CDR2 FQGTGA. CDR3 region: CASSAFPVSLAGYEQFF. The CDR3 DNA sequence: TGTGCCAGCAGCGCATTCCCTGTAAGCCTAGCGGGATATGAGCAGTTCTTC.

The V call is TRBV28, the J call TRBJ1-3, with 7 bases lining up with TRBD1. V gave up 6 bases and J gave up 0 bases; unmatched junction bases: 5. The germline V gene encodes CDR1 MDHEN and CDR2 SYDVKM. The CDR3 runs 15 residues. CDR3 amino acids: CASRPGQPSGNTIYF. Here the CDR3 DNA reads TGTGCCAGCAGACCGGGACAGCCCTCTGGAAACACCATATATTTT.

This chain links TRBV10-3 with TRBJ2-1, with D perhaps TRBD2 (6 bases). This CDR3 is 15 amino acids long. Deletions cut 0 bases from V and 5 bases from J, with 11 bases between. Germline-derived CDR1 and CDR2 are ENHRY and SYGVKD. The CDR3 coding sequence is TGTGCCATCAGTGAGTCGGGGGGTTTTGACAATGAGCAGTTCTTC. Translating gives CAISESGGFDNEQFF.

Of note for this clone: The junction does not match germline at one end; this may be a read error. The chain couples TRBV5-1 to TRBJ1-1; TRBD1 matches at 7 bases. From germline, CDR1 is SGHRS and CDR2 YFSETQ. The CDR3 spans 15 residues. CDR3 protein: CASSLGAGGNTEAFF. The CDR3 DNA follows: TGCGCCAGCAGTTTGGGGGCAGGGGGGAACACTGAAGCTTTCTTT. The whole variable domain, filled in from reference TRBV5-1 and TRBJ1-1, reads KAGVTQTPRYLIKTRGQQVTLSCSPISGHRSVSWYQQTPGQGLQFLFEYFSETQRNKGNFPGRFSGRQFSNSRSEMNVSTLELGDSALYLCASSLGAGGNTEAFFGQGTRLTVV.

The chain recombines TRBV5-1 with TRBJ2-3; 9 bases are shared with TRBD2. CDR1 is SGHRS, CDR2 YFSETQ, per germline. Unmatched junction bases numbered 8, after V lost 0 bases and J lost 6 bases. CDR3 length: 16 amino acids. The CDR3 here is CASSLDGGRALDTQYF. CDR3 in DNA: TGCGCCAGCAGCTTGGATGGCGGGAGGGCCCTGGATACGCAGTATTTT.

The CDR3 here is CASSLVVEETQYF. The CDR3 DNA is TGCGCCAGCAGCTTGGTTGTCGAGGAGACCCAGTACTTC. The V and J genes are TRBV5-1 and TRBJ2-5; D is unresolved. The CDR3 length is 13 residues. Germline values: CDR1 SGHRS, CDR2 YFSETQ. V was shortened by 0 bases and J by 5 bases, with 8 bases between the two germline ends.

J is TRBJ2-3 and V is TRBV11-3; TRBD1 aligns across 8 bases. The CDR3 totals 13 residues. Losses at the gene ends were 5 bases for V and 3 bases for J; bases not matched to a gene: 1. Per germline, CDR1 SGHNT and CDR2 YENEEA. The CDR3 bases are TGTGCCAGCAGCCGACAGGGGACAGATACGCAGTATTTT. It codes for CASSRQGTDTQYF.